Sequencing of this T cell receptor beta chain was carried out in a study of technical replicates of blood from a few donors (dated by TCRdb to the late 2010s). The receptor library was made with the immunoSEQ multiplex PCR assay. This is the immuneACCESS table as TCRdb keeps it, with only in-frame sequences that have V and J called. A part of the clones is gone; compared with another copy, unresolved V genes explain less than half, and the rest is unexplained. The sample table shows 65,000 to 80,000 clones, and about 97% are seen once. The top ten constitute around 0.3% of the sample. As for this clone: Its antigen is unknown. No qualities accompany the bases; no much larger clone lies one base away.

Including the terminal cysteine and phenylalanine, the CDR3 comprises 13 residues. The DNA shown is the 39-base CDR3, in frame from base 1. V and J are truncated by 3 bases and 4 bases respectively, leaving an intervening sequence of 10 bases. In the germline V gene (reference sequence), CDR1 corresponds to SGHNT and CDR2 to YYREEE. The sequencing input was T cells isolated from PBMCs. This clonotype originated in a human donor in good health. The sequence joins TRBV5-4 to TRBJ1-2; TRBD1 might be the D gene, on 6 matching bases. The base sequence is TGTGCCAGCAGCTGGACAGACTTCTATGGCTACACCTTC. Its translation reads: CASSWTDFYGYTF.